Presented here are 9 T cell receptor beta chains from one specimen sequenced in a study of shared clonotypes between healthy human individuals. Data came from immunoSEQ multiplex PCR; TCRdb stores just in-frame clones and leaves some out. The sample has 1.6 million or so clones; approximately 96% are singletons. Sequenced material: naive CD4+ T cells sorted from blood. Noted subset: CD45RA+ positively selected. The receptors come from a man aged 25 to 45 in good health.

The chain uses TRBV6-5 and TRBJ2-2, with 8 bases fitting TRBD2. With V trimmed by 6 bases and J by 4 bases, 7 bases remained unmatched. Germline values: CDR1 MNHEY, CDR2 SVGAGI. CDR3 length: 15 amino acids. The CDR3 reads CASSLGLGVTGELFF. CDR3 nucleotide sequence: TGTGCCAGCAGCCTGGGACTAGGGGTCACCGGGGAGCTGTTTTTT.

This chain connects TRBV2 to TRBJ2-1; D might be TRBD2 (6 bases). From germline, CDR1 is SNHLY and CDR2 FYNNEI. The CDR3 length is 14 residues. Between the trimmed V and J ends, which lost 7 bases and 4 bases, there was a span of 14 bases. The DNA for the CDR3 is TGTGCCAGCACCTTCGGGGGAGAATACAATGAGCAGTTCTTC. This codes for CASTFGGEYNEQFF.

The CDR3 protein is CASGAVYSNQPQHF. For the CDR3, the DNA is TGTGCCAGCGGTGCGGTTTATAGCAATCAGCCCCAGCATTTT. This chain links TRBV2 with TRBJ1-5; no clear D gene. CDR3 length: 14 amino acids. V shed 8 bases and J shed 0 bases, with 11 bases lying between them. Germline lookup yields CDR1 SNHLY and CDR2 FYNNEI.

The chain has TRBV28 and TRBJ2-5; D call uncertain. The CDR3 runs 13 residues. The V and J ends lost 3 bases and 2 bases respectively, with 7 bases between them. The germline gives CDR1 MDHEN, CDR2 SYDVKM. Here the CDR3 reads CASSFTRQETQYF. CDR3 nucleotides: TGTGCCAGCAGTTTTACGCGGCAAGAGACCCAGTACTTC.

CDR3 DNA: TGTGCCAGCAGCTTAGGTTTGGGTGGAACCTACGAGCAGTACTTC. Amino acids: CASSLGLGGTYEQYF. The chain is built from TRBV7-8 and TRBJ2-7; D not resolved. The germline CDR1 and CDR2 sequences are SGHVS and FQNEAQ. CDR3 length equals 15 residues. With 1 base removed from V and 2 bases from J, the gap between germline ends came to 12 bases.

The chain is built from TRBV15 and TRBJ2-1; 8 nucleotides align to TRBD2. J lost 8 bases, V lost 1 base, and 10 bases had no gene match. CDR1 is LNHNV and CDR2 is YYDKDF in the germline V gene (reference sequence). This CDR3 region has 16 residues. In nucleotides, the CDR3 is TGTGCCACCAGCAGAGGAACCGGGAGGGCCCCCCATGAGCAGTTCTTC. Translating it yields CATSRGTGRAPHEQFF.

The rearrangement uses TRBV11-2 and TRBJ2-7; 9 bases match TRBD2. The CDR3 consists of 18 residues. Unmatched junction bases numbered 16, after V lost 2 bases and J lost 5 bases. Germline CDR1 SGHAT, CDR2 FQNNGV. CDR3 in amino acids: CASSLTVVMVAGANEQYF. The DNA of the CDR3 is TGTGCCAGCAGCTTAACGGTGGTGATGGTAGCGGGAGCAAACGAGCAGTACTTC.

The chain employs TRBV18 and TRBJ2-7; the D gene is possibly TRBD2 (6 bases). Germline V gene sequence: CDR1 KGHSH, CDR2 LQKENI. V lost 2 bases, J lost 7 bases, and 18 bases lay in between. The CDR3 length is 15 residues. The CDR3 coding sequence is TGTGCCAGCTCACCATTTGACGACCGGCGGGAAGAGCAGTACTTC. The encoded protein is CASSPFDDRREEQYF.

This clone was seen only once. This sequence joins TRBV11-2 and TRBJ1-2, with a tentative D call TRBD1 (5 bases). V was cut by 1 base and J by 8 bases, with 8 bases left in between. Germline V lookup: CDR1 SGHAT, CDR2 FQNNGV. This CDR3 is built from 12 residues. The CDR3 DNA sequence: TGTGCCAGCAGCTTAGCCCAGGGCGGCTACACCTTC. Its protein is CASSLAQGGYTF.